The 8 T cell receptor beta chains below come from one sample, sequenced in a study of monozygotic twins with inflammatory bowel disease (dated by TCRdb to between 2018 and 2021). The library was made by 5' RACE. The reads were generated on an Illumina HiSeq 2500. Reads reprocessed by TCRdb are summarized as one entry per CDR3 protein sequence, and DNA is absent. The sample table holds hundreds of thousands of distinct CDR3 sequences. The ten largest account for more than 4.5% of the sample. Sequencing used blood. These receptors were collected from a human donor with ulcerative colitis or Crohn's disease, or a healthy co-twin of an affected twin (not recorded which).

The rearrangement joins TRBV7-2 to TRBJ2-1. Looked up from germline, CDR1 is SGHTA and CDR2 is FQGNSA. The CDR3 has 11 amino acids. CDR3 amino acids: CASSLAGAQFF.

The gene calls are TRBV10-3 and TRBJ2-7. Germline CDR1 reads ENHRY; CDR2 reads SYGVKD. The CDR3 is 16 residues long. The CDR3 is CAISASTSVSSYEQYF.

V and J are TRBV6-2 or TRBV6-3 and TRBJ1-1. This CDR3 has 19 residues. CDR1 and CDR2 (germline): MNHEY, SVGEGT. CDR3 amino acids: CASRTNQVRLNGENTEAFF.

This chain links TRBV6-1 with TRBJ2-7; TCRdb indicates TRBD2, and absent DNA this call remains unverified. CDR1 and CDR2 (germline): MNHNS, SASEGT. This CDR3 has 11 residues. The CDR3 region is CATRPEGEQYF.

V is TRBV7-6 and J is TRBJ2-4; TCRdb reports TRBD2, a call that lacks DNA to check it against. CDR3 length: 17 residues. Germline CDR1 SGHVS, CDR2 FNYEAQ. CDR3 sequence: CASSLDARSGSKNIQYF.

J is TRBJ2-5 and V is TRBV7-2; TCRdb's D call of TRBD1 is untestable without DNA. Germline loops: CDR1 SGHTA, CDR2 FQGNSA. This CDR3 is built from 14 residues. CDR3 sequence: CASSLTREKETQYF.

V gene TRBV6-5 combines with J gene TRBJ2-1; the TRBD1 assignment by TCRdb is unverifiable without DNA. The CDR3 sequence is 15 residues long. Germline V gene lookup returns CDR1 MNHEY and CDR2 SVGAGI. CDR3 region: CASSYGQDNSNEQFF.

The chain combines TRBV7-2 with TRBJ1-4; no DNA is available, so the TRBD1 call from TCRdb remains unchecked. The CDR3 spans 16 residues. The germline gives CDR1 SGHTA, CDR2 FQGNSA. The CDR3 sequence: CASSLARVGSGEKLFF.